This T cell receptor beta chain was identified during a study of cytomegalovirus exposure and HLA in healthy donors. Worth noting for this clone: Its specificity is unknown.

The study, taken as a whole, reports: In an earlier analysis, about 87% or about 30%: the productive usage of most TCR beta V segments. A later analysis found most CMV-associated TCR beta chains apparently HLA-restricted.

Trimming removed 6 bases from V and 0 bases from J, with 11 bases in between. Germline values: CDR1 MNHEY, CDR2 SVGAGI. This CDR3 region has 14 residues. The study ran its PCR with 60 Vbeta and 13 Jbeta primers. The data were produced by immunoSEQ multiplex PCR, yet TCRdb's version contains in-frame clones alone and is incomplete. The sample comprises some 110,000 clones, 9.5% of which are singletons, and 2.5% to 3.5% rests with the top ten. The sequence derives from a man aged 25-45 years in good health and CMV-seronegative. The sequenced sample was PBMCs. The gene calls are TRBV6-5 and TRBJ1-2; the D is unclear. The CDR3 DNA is TGTGCCAGCAGGGGCGAAGCAACTAACTATGGCTACACCTTC. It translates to CASRGEATNYGYTF.